This note documents a single T cell receptor beta chain sequence. Sample time point: baseline, week 1 (first vaccination visit). As to treatment: pre-vaccination baseline after standard-of-care therapy. These data are taken from a study of a mutant IDH1 vaccine in newly diagnosed glioma. Sequencing used immunoSEQ multiplex PCR; TCRdb keeps in-frame clones, though not all of them. The sample shows about 38,000 clones, just under 80% of them seen only once. The V gene lost 6 bases and the J gene lost 1 base, with 10 bases spanning the gap. The germline CDR1 and CDR2 sequences are WNHNN and SYGVQD (reference sequence). The length of the CDR3 is 14 residues.

The sequence was obtained from a man in his forties with glioma. Some clones in this sample may be carry-over from other donors' samples. The chain is built from TRBV10-1 and TRBJ1-5, with D uncertain. The specimen comprised PBMCs, sampled from a glioma patient treated with radiotherapy, temozolomide or both. The CDR3, as DNA: TGCGCCAGCAGGGCGGCCCGAAGCAATCAGCCCCAGCATTTT. Its protein product is CASRAARSNQPQHF.